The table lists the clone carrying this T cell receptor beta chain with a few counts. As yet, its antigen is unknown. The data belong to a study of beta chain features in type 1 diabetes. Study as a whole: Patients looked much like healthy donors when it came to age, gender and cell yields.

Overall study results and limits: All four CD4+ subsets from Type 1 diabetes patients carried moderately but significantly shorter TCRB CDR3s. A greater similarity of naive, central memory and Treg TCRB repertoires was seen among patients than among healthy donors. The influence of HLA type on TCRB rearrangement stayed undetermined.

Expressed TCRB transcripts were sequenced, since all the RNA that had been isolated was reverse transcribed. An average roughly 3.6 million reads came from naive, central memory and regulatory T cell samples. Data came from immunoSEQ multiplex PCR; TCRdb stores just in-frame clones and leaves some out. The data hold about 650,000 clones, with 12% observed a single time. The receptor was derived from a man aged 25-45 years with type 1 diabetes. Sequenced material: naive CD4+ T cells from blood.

This CDR3 reads CASRSLLTEGYTF. The CDR3 DNA is TGTGCCAGCAGATCACTACTGACAGAAGGCTACACCTTC. The rearrangement links TRBV6-5 to TRBJ1-2; D is possibly TRBD1 (5 bases). V lost 6 bases to trimming and J lost 8 bases, with 16 bases between them. The CDR3 is made up of 13 amino acids. Germline CDR1 is MNHEY and CDR2 is SVGAGI.